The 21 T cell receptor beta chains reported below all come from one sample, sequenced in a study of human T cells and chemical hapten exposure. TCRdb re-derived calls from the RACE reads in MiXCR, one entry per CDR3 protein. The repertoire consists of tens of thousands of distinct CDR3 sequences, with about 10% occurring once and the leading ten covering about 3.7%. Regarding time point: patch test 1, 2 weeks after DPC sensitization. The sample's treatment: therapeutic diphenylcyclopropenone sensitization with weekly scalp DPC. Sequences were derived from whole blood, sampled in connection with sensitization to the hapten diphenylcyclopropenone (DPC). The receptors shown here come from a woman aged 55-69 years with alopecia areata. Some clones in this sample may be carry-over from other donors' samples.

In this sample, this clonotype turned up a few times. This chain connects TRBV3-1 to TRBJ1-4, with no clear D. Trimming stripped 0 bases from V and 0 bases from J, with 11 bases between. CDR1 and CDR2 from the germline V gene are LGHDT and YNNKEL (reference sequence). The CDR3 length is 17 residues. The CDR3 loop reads CASSQDLLSATNEKLFF. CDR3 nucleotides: TGTGCCAGCAGCCAAGATCTGTTAAGCGCAACTAATGAAAAACTGTTTTTT. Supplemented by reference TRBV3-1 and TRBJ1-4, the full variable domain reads DTAVSQTPKYLVTQMGNDKSIKCEQNLGHDTMYWYKQDSKKFLKIMFSYNNKELIINETVPNRFSPKSPDKAHLNLHINSLELGDSAVYFCASSQDLLSATNEKLFFGSGTQLSVL.

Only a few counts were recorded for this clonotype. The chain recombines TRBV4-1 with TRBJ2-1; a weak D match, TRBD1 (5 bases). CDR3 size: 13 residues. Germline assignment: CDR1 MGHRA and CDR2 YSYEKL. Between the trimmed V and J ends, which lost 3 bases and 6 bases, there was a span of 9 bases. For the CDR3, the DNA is TGCGCCAGCAGCCATACGCAGGGCAATGAGCAGTTCTTC. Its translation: CASSHTQGNEQFF.

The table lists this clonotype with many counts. Written as DNA, the CDR3 is TGTGCCAGCAGCGTAGCTACTAGCGGGGGGTCCCAAGAGACCCAGTACTTC. Protein: CASSVATSGGSQETQYF. The V and J genes are TRBV9 and TRBJ2-5; 12 nucleotides match TRBD2. CDR1 is SGDLS and CDR2 is YYNGEE in the germline V gene. The junction had 4 bases not matched to a gene; V was cut back by 0 bases and J by 1 base. This CDR3 contains 17 residues.

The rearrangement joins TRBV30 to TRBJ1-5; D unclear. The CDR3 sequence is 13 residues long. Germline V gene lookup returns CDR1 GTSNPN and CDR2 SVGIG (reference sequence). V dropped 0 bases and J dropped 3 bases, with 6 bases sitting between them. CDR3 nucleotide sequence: TGTGCCTGGAGTGTTGGTCCCAATCAGCCCCAGCATTTT. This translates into CAWSVGPNQPQHF.

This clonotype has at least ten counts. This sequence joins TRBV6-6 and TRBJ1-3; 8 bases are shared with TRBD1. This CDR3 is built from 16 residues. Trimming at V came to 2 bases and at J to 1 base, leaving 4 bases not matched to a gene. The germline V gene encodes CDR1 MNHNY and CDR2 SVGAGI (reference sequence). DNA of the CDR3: TGTGCCAGCAGTTACGGGCGGGACAGGTCTGGAAACACCATATATTTT. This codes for CASSYGRDRSGNTIYF.

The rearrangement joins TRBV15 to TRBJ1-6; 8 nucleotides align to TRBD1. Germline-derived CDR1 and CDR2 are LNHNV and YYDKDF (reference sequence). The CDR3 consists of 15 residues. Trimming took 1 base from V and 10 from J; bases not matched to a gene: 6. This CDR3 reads CATSRGQGAGSPLHF. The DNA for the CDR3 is TGTGCCACCAGCAGAGGTCAGGGGGCCGGATCACCCCTCCACTTT.

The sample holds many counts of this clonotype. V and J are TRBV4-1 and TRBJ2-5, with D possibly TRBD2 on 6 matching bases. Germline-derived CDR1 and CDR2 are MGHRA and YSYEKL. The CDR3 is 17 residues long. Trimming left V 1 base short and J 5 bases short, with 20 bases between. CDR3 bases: TGCGCCAGCAGCCAAGTCGGCCGGGGGAGCCTGGCGGAGACCCAGTACTTC. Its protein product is CASSQVGRGSLAETQYF.

Here the CDR3 reads CSVDVRTDTQYF. In DNA, the CDR3 is TGCAGCGTTGACGTCAGAACAGATACGCAGTATTTT. The rearrangement uses TRBV29-1 and TRBJ2-3; D unclear. The V and J ends lost 3 bases and 3 bases respectively, with 7 bases between them. There are 12 residues in the CDR3. Germline V gene data show CDR1 as SQVTM and CDR2 as ANQGSEA.

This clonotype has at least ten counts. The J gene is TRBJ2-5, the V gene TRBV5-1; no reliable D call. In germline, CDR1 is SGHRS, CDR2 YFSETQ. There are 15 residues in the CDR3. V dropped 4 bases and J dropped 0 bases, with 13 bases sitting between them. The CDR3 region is CASSPVQLYQETQYF. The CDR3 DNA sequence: TGCGCCAGCAGCCCAGTCCAACTGTACCAAGAGACCCAGTACTTC.

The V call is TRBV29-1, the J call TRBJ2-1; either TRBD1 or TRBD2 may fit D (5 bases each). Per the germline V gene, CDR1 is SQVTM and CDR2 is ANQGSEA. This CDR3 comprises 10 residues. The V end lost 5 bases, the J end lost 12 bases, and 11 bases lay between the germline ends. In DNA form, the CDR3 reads TGCAGCGTTTACCGGGACGTGCAGTTCTTC. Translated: CSVYRDVQFF.

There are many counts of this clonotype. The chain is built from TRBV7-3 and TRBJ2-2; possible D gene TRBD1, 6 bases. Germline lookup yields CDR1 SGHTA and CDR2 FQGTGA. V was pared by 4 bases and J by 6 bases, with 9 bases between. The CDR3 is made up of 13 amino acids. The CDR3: CASSSRTAGELFF. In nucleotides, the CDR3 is TGTGCCAGCAGCTCGAGGACAGCCGGGGAGCTGTTTTTT.

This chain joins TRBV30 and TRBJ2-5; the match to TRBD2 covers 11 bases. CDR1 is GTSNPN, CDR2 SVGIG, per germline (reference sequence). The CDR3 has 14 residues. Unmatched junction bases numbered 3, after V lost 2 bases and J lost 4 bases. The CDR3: CAWSSLAGGETQYF. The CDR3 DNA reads TGTGCCTGGAGTTCGCTAGCGGGGGGAGAGACCCAGTACTTC.

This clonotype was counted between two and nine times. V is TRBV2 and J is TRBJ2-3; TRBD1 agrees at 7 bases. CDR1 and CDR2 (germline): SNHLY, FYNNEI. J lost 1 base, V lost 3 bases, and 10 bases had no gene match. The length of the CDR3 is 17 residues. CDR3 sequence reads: CASSDPRTGKGTDTQYF. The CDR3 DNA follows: TGTGCCAGCAGTGATCCGAGGACAGGAAAAGGCACAGATACGCAGTATTTT.

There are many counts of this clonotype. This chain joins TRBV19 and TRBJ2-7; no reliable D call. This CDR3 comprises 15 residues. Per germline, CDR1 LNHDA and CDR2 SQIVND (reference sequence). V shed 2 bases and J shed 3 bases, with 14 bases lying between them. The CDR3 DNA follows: TGTGCCAGTAGTATACACCTGGGAATTGTCTACGAGCAGTACTTC. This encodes CASSIHLGIVYEQYF.

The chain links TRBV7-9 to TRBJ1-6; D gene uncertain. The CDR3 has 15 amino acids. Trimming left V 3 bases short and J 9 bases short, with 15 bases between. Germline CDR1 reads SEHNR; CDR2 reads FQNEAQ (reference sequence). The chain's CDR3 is CASSLAGRAASPLHF. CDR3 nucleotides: TGTGCCAGCAGCTTGGCGGGTAGAGCTGCTTCACCCCTCCACTTT.

The CDR3 spells CASSTTGAGMNTEAFF. CDR3 DNA: TGCGCCAGCAGCACGACAGGGGCCGGCATGAACACTGAAGCTTTCTTT. The V gene is TRBV5-1, the J gene TRBJ1-1, with 8 bases identical to TRBD1. In germline, CDR1 is SGHRS, CDR2 YFSETQ. This CDR3 is 16 amino acids long. V lost 4 bases to trimming and J lost 0 bases; unmatched junction nucleotides: 8.

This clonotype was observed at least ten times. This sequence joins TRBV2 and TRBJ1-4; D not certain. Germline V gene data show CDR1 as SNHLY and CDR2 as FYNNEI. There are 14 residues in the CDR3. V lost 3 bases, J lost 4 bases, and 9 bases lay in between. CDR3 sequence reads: CASSDGRFNEKLFF. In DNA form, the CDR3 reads TGTGCCAGCAGTGACGGCAGATTTAATGAAAAACTGTTTTTT.

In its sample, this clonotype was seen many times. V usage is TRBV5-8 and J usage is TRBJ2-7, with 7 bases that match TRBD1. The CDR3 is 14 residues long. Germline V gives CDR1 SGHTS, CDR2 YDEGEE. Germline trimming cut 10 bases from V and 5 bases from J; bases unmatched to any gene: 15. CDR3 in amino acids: CALPRDSLKDEQYF. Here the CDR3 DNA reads TGTGCCTTACCCCGGGACAGCCTCAAGGACGAGCAGTACTTC.

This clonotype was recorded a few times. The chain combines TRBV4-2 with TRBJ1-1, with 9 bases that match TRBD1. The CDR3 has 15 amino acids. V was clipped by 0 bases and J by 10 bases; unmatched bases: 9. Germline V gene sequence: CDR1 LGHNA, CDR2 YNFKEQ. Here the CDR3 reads CASSQEVGQGGAAFF. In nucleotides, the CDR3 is TGTGCCAGCAGCCAAGAGGTGGGACAGGGAGGAGCAGCTTTCTTT.

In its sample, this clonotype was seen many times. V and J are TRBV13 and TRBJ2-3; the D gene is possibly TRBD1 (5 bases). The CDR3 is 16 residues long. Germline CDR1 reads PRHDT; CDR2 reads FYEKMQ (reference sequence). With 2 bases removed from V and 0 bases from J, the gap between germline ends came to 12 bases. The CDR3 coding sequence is TGTGCCAGCAGCTTAAGTTGGTCAGGGAGCACAGATACGCAGTATTTT. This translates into CASSLSWSGSTDTQYF.

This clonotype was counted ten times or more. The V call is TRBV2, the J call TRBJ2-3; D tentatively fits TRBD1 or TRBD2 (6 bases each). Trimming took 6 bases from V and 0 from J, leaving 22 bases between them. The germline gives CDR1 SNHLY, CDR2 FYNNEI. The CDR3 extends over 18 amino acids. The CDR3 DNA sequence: TGTGCCAGCAGGAATCCGACAGGCCGGGGGTTGAGCACAGATACGCAGTATTTT. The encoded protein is CASRNPTGRGLSTDTQYF.